This T cell receptor beta chain was captured in a study of CD8 T cells in ankylosing spondylitis. Researchers built TCR beta libraries using quantitative 5'-RACE with molecular barcodes. TCRdb called the 5' RACE reads again in MiXCR, with one record for every CDR3 protein. The sample yields about 160,000 distinct CDR3 sequences, around 9.6% seen once. Germline CDR1 and CDR2: SGDLS and YYNGEE. The CDR3 extends over 15 amino acids. With 7 bases removed from V and 2 bases from J, the gap between germline ends came to 15 bases. The sequence came from a female donor with ankylosing spondylitis or in good health (not recorded which). The source material was blood, either unsorted or a sorted T cell fraction (not recorded which). The V call is TRBV9, the J call TRBJ2-2; D not resolved. The CDR3 spells CASLPLRANTGELFF. In DNA form, the CDR3 reads TGTGCCAGCTTGCCCCTACGGGCAAACACCGGGGAGCTGTTTTTT.